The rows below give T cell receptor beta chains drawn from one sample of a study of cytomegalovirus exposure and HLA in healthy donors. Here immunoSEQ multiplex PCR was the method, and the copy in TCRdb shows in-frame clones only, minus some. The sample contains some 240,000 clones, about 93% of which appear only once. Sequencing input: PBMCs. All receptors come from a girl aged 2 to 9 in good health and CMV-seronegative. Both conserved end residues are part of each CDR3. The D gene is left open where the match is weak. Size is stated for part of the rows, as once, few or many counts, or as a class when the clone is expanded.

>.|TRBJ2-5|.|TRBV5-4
CASSFGAYGETQYF
TGTGCCAGCAGCTTTGGGGCGTACGGAGAGACCCAGTACTTC
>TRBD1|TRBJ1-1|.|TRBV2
CASPGQGARGTEAFF
TGTGCCAGCCCGGGACAGGGGGCGCGTGGCACTGAAGCTTTCTTT
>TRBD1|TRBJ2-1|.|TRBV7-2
CASSPGGHEQFF
TGTGCCAGCAGCCCAGGGGGCCATGAGCAGTTCTTC
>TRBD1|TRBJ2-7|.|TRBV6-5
CASSYADRAGEQYF
TGTGCCAGCAGTTACGCGGACAGGGCTGGCGAGCAGTACTTC
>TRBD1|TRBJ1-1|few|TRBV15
CATSTSDRVKAFF
TGTGCCACCAGCACCTCCGACAGGGTAAAAGCTTTCTTT
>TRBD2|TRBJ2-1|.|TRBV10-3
CAIGTSGIYEQFF
TGTGCCATCGGGACTAGCGGGATCTATGAGCAGTTCTTC
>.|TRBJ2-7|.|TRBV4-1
CASSQGRGPLYEQYF
TGCGCCAGCAGCCAGGGGAGAGGACCGCTTTACGAGCAGTACTTC
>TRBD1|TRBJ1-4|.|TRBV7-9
CSSSTGTGTLNEKLFF
TGTTCCAGCAGCACCGGGACAGGGACCCTTAATGAAAAACTGTTTTTT
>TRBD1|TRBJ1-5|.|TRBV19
CASREGGWINQPQHF
TGTGCCAGTAGAGAAGGGGGCTGGATCAATCAGCCCCAGCATTTT
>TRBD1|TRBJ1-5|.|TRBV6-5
CASSDNRGPQPQHF
TGTGCCAGCAGTGATAACAGGGGGCCCCAGCCCCAGCATTTT